The 26 T cell receptor beta chains below all came from one sample that was sequenced in a study of cytomegalovirus exposure and HLA in healthy donors. 13 Jbeta primers and 60 Vbeta primers were used for the PCR. Libraries were prepared by immunoSEQ multiplex PCR; TCRdb keeps only in-frame clonotypes and omits some of them. Of 95,000 to 100,000 clones listed, roughly 9.4% were seen once; the top ten hold 4.5% to 6%. Sequencing was carried out using PBMCs. These receptors came from a man between 50 and 59 years old in good health and CMV-seropositive.

This clone was seen more than once but under ten times. The V and J genes are TRBV9 and TRBJ2-2; 9 bases fit TRBD1. The CDR3 has 16 residues. The V segment lost 4 bases and the J segment 3 bases; nucleotides outside the gene matches: 7. Germline CDR1 and CDR2: SGDLS and YYNGEE. The chain's CDR3 is CASSHTGGDDTGELFF. The CDR3 DNA follows: TGTGCCAGCAGCCACACAGGGGGCGATGACACCGGGGAGCTGTTTTTT.

The chain joins TRBV19 to TRBJ2-5, with 9 bases matching TRBD1. With 3 bases clipped from V and 4 bases from J, the junction kept 6 bases outside the gene matches. The CDR3 runs to 15 residues. In germline, CDR1 is LNHDA, CDR2 SQIVND (reference sequence). The CDR3 sequence is CASSIGGQGGETQYF. DNA for the CDR3: TGTGCCAGTAGTATTGGGGGACAGGGAGGAGAGACCCAGTACTTC.

The chain recombines TRBV5-4 with TRBJ2-7, with 7 positions matching TRBD2. Unmatched junction bases numbered 14, after V lost 4 bases and J lost 4 bases. The CDR3 has 16 amino acids. CDR1 is SGHNT, CDR2 YYREEE, per germline (reference sequence). The CDR3 is CASSKTLGGRGYEQYF. In nucleotides, the CDR3 is TGTGCCAGCAGCAAAACGCTTGGCGGGAGAGGTTACGAGCAGTACTTC.

The chain combines TRBV5-1 with TRBJ2-5; D remains unclear. The CDR3 is made up of 14 amino acids. V was trimmed by 4 bases and J by 3 bases, leaving 13 bases between them. CDR1 and CDR2 (germline): SGHRS, YFSETQ. This CDR3 is CASSRRLPEETQYF. The CDR3 nucleotides read TGCGCCAGCAGCCGGAGACTGCCTGAAGAGACCCAGTACTTC.

J is TRBJ1-2 and V is TRBV7-2, with 10 bases that match TRBD1. The CDR3 has 14 residues. Trimming at V came to 5 bases and at J to 3 bases, leaving 3 bases not matched to a gene. Germline V CDR1 and CDR2: SGHTA, FQGNSA. In DNA form, the CDR3 reads TGTGCCAGCAGCCGGGACAGGGGTGACTATGGCTACACCTTC. Protein: CASSRDRGDYGYTF.

This clone was observed a handful of times. This chain links TRBV4-1 with TRBJ1-2; the D is unclear. Germline CDR1 reads MGHRA; CDR2 reads YSYEKL. There are 17 residues in the CDR3. V gave up 0 bases and J gave up 2 bases, with 16 bases separating them. CDR3 amino acids: CASSQDPLSQANYGYTF. The CDR3 DNA is TGCGCCAGCAGCCAAGACCCGCTTAGTCAGGCGAACTATGGCTACACCTTC.

This clone appeared a few times. V and J are TRBV9 and TRBJ2-1; 7 bases are shared with TRBD1. This CDR3 spans 16 amino acids. V trimming: 1 base; J trimming: 3 bases; junction bases outside the gene matches: 7. Germline loops: CDR1 SGDLS, CDR2 YYNGEE. CDR3 in amino acids: CASSVTTGLGYNEQFF. CDR3 in DNA: TGTGCCAGCAGCGTAACGACAGGGTTGGGCTACAATGAGCAGTTCTTC.

The genes are TRBV5-8 and TRBJ2-5; maybe TRBD2 (5 bases). The DNA matches TRBJ2-7 better at its end, which makes the J call doubtful. CDR3 length: 17 residues. The germline V gene encodes CDR1 SGHTS and CDR2 YDEGEE. The CDR3 DNA reads TGTGCCAGCAGCTGGAGGTTGAGGGCGAACACCCCCTACGAGCAGTACTTC. Translation gives CASSWRLRANTPYEQYF.

CDR3: CASSLTGAGGPGYNEQFF. In DNA form, the CDR3 reads TGTGCCAGCAGCTTAACGGGGGCGGGAGGGCCCGGTTACAATGAGCAGTTCTTC. The chain recombines TRBV7-3 with TRBJ2-1, with TRBD2 matching 9 bases. Germline CDR1 and CDR2: SGHTA and FQGTGA. This CDR3 contains 18 residues. The V and J ends lost 0 bases and 4 bases, in that order; junction bases with no gene match: 10. Variable domain in full (rest from reference TRBV7-3 and TRBJ2-1): GAGVSQTPSNKVTEKGKYVELRCDPISGHTALYWYRQSLGQGPEFLIYFQGTGAADDSGLPNDRFFAVRPEGSVSTLKIQRTERGDSAVYLCASSLTGAGGPGYNEQFFGPGTRLTVL.

The J gene is TRBJ2-3, the V gene TRBV7-9, with D tentatively TRBD2 (6 bases). The ends were cut back, 10 bases at V and 4 bases at J, with 12 bases in the middle. The CDR3 spans 12 residues. Germline assignment: CDR1 SEHNR and CDR2 FQNEAQ (reference sequence). CDR3 protein: CATEGLADTQYF. The DNA of the CDR3 is TGTGCCACGGAGGGGTTGGCAGATACGCAGTATTTT. Variable domain in full (rest from reference TRBV7-9 and TRBJ2-3): DTGVSQNPRHKITKRGQNVTFRCDPISEHNRLYWYRQTLGQGPEFLTYFQNEAQLEKSRLLSDRFSAERPKGSFSTLEIQRTEQGDSAMYLCATEGLADTQYFGPGTRLTVL.

The chain couples TRBV18 to TRBJ1-2; tentatively, D is TRBD1 (6 bases). CDR1 is KGHSH, CDR2 LQKENI, per germline. V was clipped by 5 bases and J by 6 bases, with 10 bases between them. CDR3 size: 12 residues. The CDR3 nucleotides read TGTGCCAGCTCAGATGGACAGAATGGCTACACCTTC. Translation: CASSDGQNGYTF.

In this sample, this clone turned up a few times. The chain links TRBV2 to TRBJ2-3, with D perhaps matching TRBD2 (6 bases). Trimming pared 6 bases from V and 1 base from J, leaving 17 bases between. CDR3 length equals 16 residues. Germline V gene sequence: CDR1 SNHLY, CDR2 FYNNEI. In nucleotides, the CDR3 is TGTGCCAGCAGCCGTAGGGGTGGCGGGGGCACAGATACGCAGTATTTT. Protein: CASSRRGGGGTDTQYF.

There are a few counts of this clone. The rearrangement uses TRBV11-2 and TRBJ2-7; 7 bases line up with TRBD1. V lost 1 base, J lost 4 bases, and 7 bases stayed unmatched. The CDR3 runs 15 residues. CDR1 is SGHAT, CDR2 FQNNGV, per germline. CDR3 DNA: TGTGCCAGCAGCTTAGCCTACAGGGGTCAGTACGAGCAGTACTTC. This codes for CASSLAYRGQYEQYF.

The chain couples TRBV6-5 to TRBJ1-6; TRBD1 might be the D (6 bases). This CDR3 contains 12 residues. Trimming took 5 bases from V and 10 from J, leaving 9 bases between them. Germline CDR1 is MNHEY and CDR2 is SVGAGI. The CDR3 protein is CASSHGQSPLHF. CDR3 DNA: TGTGCCAGCAGTCACGGACAGTCACCCCTCCACTTT.

Worth noting for this clone: Within the sample, other DNA sequences also encode this same CDR3. CDR3 protein: CASTSGQQNTEAFF. The DNA of the CDR3 is TGTGCCAGCACCTCGGGACAGCAAAACACTGAAGCTTTCTTT. The J gene is TRBJ1-1, the V gene TRBV6-5, with 7 bases that match TRBD1. The V gene's germline CDR1 is MNHEY and CDR2 SVGAGI. This CDR3 comprises 14 residues. V was clipped by 7 bases and J by 2 bases; unmatched bases: 7.

This clone showed up just a few times. This chain uses TRBV5-1 with TRBJ2-3, with D uncertain. The V gene's germline CDR1 is SGHRS and CDR2 YFSETQ. The CDR3 loop spans 13 amino acids. Trimming stripped 5 bases from V and 4 bases from J, with 11 bases between. Here the CDR3 DNA reads TGCGCCAGCAGTCAACGCGTGGCAGATACGCAGTATTTT. It is translated as CASSQRVADTQYF.

This clone was recorded a few times. The junction differs from germline at one of its ends, possibly a read error. V and J are TRBV7-7 and TRBJ1-4, with a tentative D call TRBD1 (5 bases). The CDR3 consists of 15 residues. Per the germline V gene, CDR1 is SSHAT and CDR2 is FNYEAQ (reference sequence). The CDR3 bases are TGTGCTAGCAGCCCAAGTGGGGGGATTAATGAAAAACTGTTTTTT. This sequence encodes CASSPSGGINEKLFF.

The chain couples TRBV28 to TRBJ1-5; D is uncertain. CDR3 size: 15 residues. Germline CDR1 and CDR2: MDHEN and SYDVKM. Trimming pared 2 bases from V and 5 bases from J, leaving 13 bases between. CDR3 residues: CASSLPSLPYQPQHF. Written as DNA, the CDR3 is TGTGCCAGCAGTTTACCGAGCCTCCCCTATCAGCCCCAGCATTTT.

V and J are TRBV7-8 and TRBJ2-1, with 7 bases matching TRBD2. The germline V gene has CDR1 SGHVS and CDR2 FQNEAQ. This CDR3 is 14 amino acids long. V gave up 9 bases and J gave up 9 bases; unmatched junction bases: 14. CDR3 protein: CASVHRGGQGEQFF. CDR3 bases: TGTGCCAGTGTCCACCGGGGAGGGCAGGGTGAGCAGTTCTTC.

This clone was detected a few times. This sequence joins TRBV15 and TRBJ1-3; D unclear. The CDR3 spans 12 residues. Germline CDR1 and CDR2: LNHNV and YYDKDF (reference sequence). Trimming took 5 bases from V and 3 from J, leaving 5 bases between them. Here the CDR3 DNA reads TGTGCCACCAGCGTGTATGGAAACACCATATATTTT. Translated, it gives CATSVYGNTIYF.

The chain is built from TRBV2 and TRBJ1-5; D uncertain. V lost 1 base and J lost 3, with 10 bases in between. The CDR3 length is 15 residues. CDR1 and CDR2 from the germline V gene are SNHLY and FYNNEI. The CDR3 here is CASSEDGAYNQPQHF. CDR3 DNA: TGTGCCAGCAGTGAAGACGGTGCTTACAATCAGCCCCAGCATTTT.

The chain carries TRBV14 and TRBJ1-4, with D uncertain. Trimming pared 3 bases from V and 4 bases from J, leaving 9 bases between. The CDR3 sequence is 14 residues long. Germline assignment: CDR1 SGHDN and CDR2 FVKESK. In DNA, the CDR3 is TGTGCCAGCAGCCAGACCAGGAATAATGAAAAACTGTTTTTT. Residues: CASSQTRNNEKLFF.

This clone has a handful of counts. The chain combines TRBV27 with TRBJ2-2, with D unresolved. The V end was cut by 2 bases, the J end by 5 bases, with 15 bases between. CDR1 and CDR2 from the germline V gene are MNHEY and SMNVEV (reference sequence). The CDR3 contains 16 residues. CDR3: CASSLLAGVRTGELFF. CDR3 DNA sequence: TGTGCCAGCAGTTTACTGGCTGGAGTACGAACCGGGGAGCTGTTTTTT.

V usage is TRBV5-6 and J usage is TRBJ1-1; weak D call: TRBD1 (5 bases). Germline V lookup: CDR1 SGHDT, CDR2 YYEEEE. CDR3 length equals 14 residues. Trimming removed 0 bases at V and 0 bases at J, with 6 bases between. CDR3 sequence reads: CASSLGGVNTEAFF. DNA of the CDR3: TGTGCCAGCAGCTTGGGGGGCGTGAACACTGAAGCTTTCTTT.

This clone was observed a handful of times. The chain uses TRBV28 and TRBJ2-5, with a weak D call TRBD2 (6 bases). With the DNA end fitting TRBJ2-7 better, the J assignment may be wrong. The CDR3 extends over 16 amino acids. Germline V gives CDR1 MDHEN, CDR2 SYDVKM. As DNA, the CDR3 is TGTGCCAGCAGCCTAAAGGCGTTGGGAGGCGACTACGAGCAGTACTTC. It translates to CASSLKALGGDYEQYF.

The rearrangement uses TRBV7-9 and TRBJ1-5, with 11 bases that match TRBD1. V shed 4 bases, J shed 6 bases, and the junction held 5 bases outside the gene matches. This CDR3 comprises 15 residues. Germline CDR1 and CDR2: SEHNR and FQNEAQ (reference sequence). This chain's CDR3 is CASSSGTGGTQPQHF. The CDR3 DNA is TGTGCCAGCAGCTCCGGGACAGGGGGTACTCAGCCCCAGCATTTT.